The 18 T cell receptor beta chains in this list originate from one sample, sequenced in a study of cytomegalovirus exposure and HLA in healthy donors. The assay was immunoSEQ multiplex PCR, and TCRdb's table has in-frame clones only and misses some. Of approximately 280,000 clones in the sample, just over 85% were seen once. Source material: PBMCs. The receptors were sampled from a woman younger than 35 in good health and CMV-seronegative.

The rearrangement links TRBV7-2 to TRBJ1-3; D is perhaps TRBD1 (5 bases). Germline V gives CDR1 SGHTA, CDR2 FQGNSA. The V end was cut by 2 bases, the J end by 4 bases, with 12 bases between. CDR3 length equals 15 residues. CDR3 nucleotides: TGTGCCAGCAGCTTATTGGGGCAAACCGGAAACACCATATATTTT. Translating it yields CASSLLGQTGNTIYF. The variable domain in full, completed from reference TRBV7-2 and TRBJ1-3, reads GAGVSQSPSNKVTEKGKDVELRCDPISGHTALYWYRQSLGQGLEFLIYFQGNSAPDKSGLPSDRFSAERTGGSVSTLTIQRTQQEDSAVYLCASSLLGQTGNTIYFGEGSWLTVV.

The CDR3 sequence is CAWSPGTGGAWDTEAFF. CDR3 sequence (DNA): TGTGCCTGGAGTCCCGGGACAGGGGGCGCTTGGGACACTGAAGCTTTCTTT. This sequence joins TRBV30 and TRBJ1-1, with TRBD1 matching over 12 bases. V lost 2 bases and J lost 3; bases outside the gene matches: 10. The CDR3 sequence is 17 residues long. Germline assignment: CDR1 GTSNPN and CDR2 SVGIG (reference sequence). Together with reference TRBV30 and TRBJ1-1, the CDR3 gives the full variable domain: SQTIHQWPATLVQPVGSPLSLECTVEGTSNPNLYWYRQAAGRGLQLLFYSVGIGQISSEVPQNLSASRPQDRQFILSSKKLLLSDSGFYLCAWSPGTGGAWDTEAFFGQGTRLTVV.

The genes are TRBV29-1 and TRBJ1-1; 8 bases are a match to TRBD1. V lost 1 base to trimming and J lost 2 bases; unmatched junction nucleotides: 12. The CDR3 is 17 amino acids. CDR1 and CDR2 from the germline V gene are SQVTM and ANQGSEA. DNA of the CDR3: TGCAGCGTTGAAGTTTCAGGGGGCGCGAGTGATAACACTGAAGCTTTCTTT. This gives the protein CSVEVSGGASDNTEAFF.

This clone has only a few counts. This rearrangement joins TRBV11-2 to TRBJ2-7; 9 nucleotides align to TRBD2. V lost 5 bases to trimming and J lost 2 bases; unmatched junction nucleotides: 7. Germline CDR1 reads SGHAT; CDR2 reads FQNNGV. CDR3 length: 15 residues. CDR3 in DNA: TGTGCCAGCAGCCCCCCCGCGGGAGGGCCCTACGAGCAGTACTTC. Protein product: CASSPPAGGPYEQYF.

This clone came up once. CDR3 DNA sequence: TGTGCCAGCAGCTTATTGGGAGGGGGAGATACGCAGTATTTT. Its translation: CASSLLGGGDTQYF. The chain carries TRBV11-3 and TRBJ2-3, with D perhaps matching TRBD2 (7 bases). Trimming removed 2 bases from V and 5 bases from J, with 11 bases in between. CDR3 size: 14 residues. Germline CDR1 is SGHNT and CDR2 is YENEEA.

The chain employs TRBV4-1 and TRBJ1-5; no clear D. Germline-derived CDR1 and CDR2 are MGHRA and YSYEKL. The CDR3 runs to 15 residues. Trimming left V 2 bases short and J 3 bases short, with 11 bases between. The CDR3 DNA sequence: TGCGCCAGCAGCCAATCAGGCCGTCCCAATCAGCCCCAGCATTTT. Translation: CASSQSGRPNQPQHF.

This clone showed up just once. This chain joins TRBV7-3 and TRBJ1-2; no clear D gene. The CDR3 spans 12 residues. In germline, CDR1 is SGHTA, CDR2 FQGTGA. V gave up 4 bases and J gave up 3 bases, with 6 bases separating them. The CDR3 DNA reads as TGTGCCAGCAGCTCCGGGGACTATGGCTACACCTTC. Amino acids: CASSSGDYGYTF.

Notes on this clone: Other DNA sequences in the same sample also yield this CDR3. This chain connects TRBV18 to TRBJ1-2, with D unresolved. V lost 3 bases to trimming and J lost 2 bases, with 7 bases between them. The CDR3 runs 13 residues. Germline V gene lookup returns CDR1 KGHSH and CDR2 LQKENI. Written as DNA, the CDR3 is TGTGCCAGCTCACCGCCAGGAAACTATGGCTACACCTTC. Its translation is CASSPPGNYGYTF. Variable domain in full (rest from reference TRBV18 and TRBJ1-2): NAGVMQNPRHLVRRRGQEARLRCSPMKGHSHVYWYRQLPEEGLKFMVYLQKENIIDESGMPKERFSAEFPKEGPSILRIQQVVRGDSAAYFCASSPPGNYGYTFGSGTRLTVV.

This clone has only a few counts. Here the CDR3 DNA reads TGTGCCAGCAGCTCCTTTAGGAGGGGCAAAGGCTACACCTTC. Translation gives CASSSFRRGKGYTF. This sequence joins TRBV5-4 and TRBJ1-2; D is perhaps TRBD1 (5 bases). The CDR3 sequence is 14 residues long. The germline V and J ends were trimmed by 3 bases and 8 bases, with 17 bases remaining between them. The germline V gene encodes CDR1 SGHNT and CDR2 YYREEE (reference sequence).

The count of this clone is one. The chain has TRBV14 and TRBJ1-3, with D unresolved. Germline V CDR1 and CDR2: SGHDN, FVKESK. V lost 1 base to trimming and J lost 0 bases, with 7 bases between them. The CDR3 is 15 amino acids. CDR3 nucleotides: TGTGCCAGCAGCCAAGTCACATACTCTGGAAACACCATATATTTT. This encodes CASSQVTYSGNTIYF.

The chain carries TRBV19 and TRBJ2-7; D uncertain. Per the germline V gene, CDR1 is LNHDA and CDR2 is SQIVND (reference sequence). The ends were cut back, 6 bases at V and 3 bases at J, with 18 bases in the middle. The length of the CDR3 is 15 residues. The CDR3 region is CASSTNGRPFYEQYF. Written as DNA, the CDR3 is TGTGCCAGTAGCACCAATGGCAGGCCTTTCTACGAGCAGTACTTC.

The chain recombines TRBV4-1 with TRBJ1-2, with no clear D. V was pared by 0 bases and J by 0 bases, with 8 bases between. Germline V gene data show CDR1 as MGHRA and CDR2 as YSYEKL. There are 15 residues in the CDR3. The CDR3 region has the DNA TGCGCCAGCAGCCAAGAGTACAGATCTAACTATGGCTACACCTTC. Translating it yields CASSQEYRSNYGYTF.

The chain's CDR3 is CASGTGQGFYEQYF. As DNA, the CDR3 is TGTGCCAGCGGCACCGGACAGGGATTCTACGAGCAGTACTTC. The V gene is TRBV6-6, the J gene TRBJ2-7; 8 bases map to TRBD1. V lost 8 bases and J lost 3; bases outside the gene matches: 9. The V gene's germline CDR1 is MNHNY and CDR2 SVGAGI (reference sequence). This CDR3 spans 14 amino acids.

The chain couples TRBV18 to TRBJ1-1; D uncertain. This CDR3 is 13 amino acids long. The V end lost 2 bases, the J end lost 3 bases, and 7 bases lay between the germline ends. Germline CDR1 is KGHSH and CDR2 is LQKENI. CDR3 amino acids: CASSPGEDTEAFF. The CDR3 DNA is TGTGCCAGCTCACCAGGGGAGGACACTGAAGCTTTCTTT.

The chain has TRBV15 and TRBJ1-3; D unclear. V lost 0 bases to trimming and J lost 2 bases, with 8 bases between them. Germline V gene lookup returns CDR1 LNHNV and CDR2 YYDKDF (reference sequence). The CDR3 has 15 amino acids. In DNA, the CDR3 is TGTGCCACCAGCAGAGATCCCCGAGCTGGAAACACCATATATTTT. It yields the protein CATSRDPRAGNTIYF.

This clone was detected once. The rearrangement uses TRBV4-1 and TRBJ1-1, with 8 bases that match TRBD1. This CDR3 has 15 amino acids. V lost 4 bases to trimming and J lost 4 bases; unmatched junction nucleotides: 8. Germline values: CDR1 MGHRA, CDR2 YSYEKL. Here the CDR3 reads CASSRSRGRSTEAFF. The CDR3 DNA is TGCGCCAGCAGCCGCAGCAGGGGGCGGAGCACTGAAGCTTTCTTT.

V gene TRBV4-2 combines with J gene TRBJ1-3, with D possibly being TRBD1 (6 bases). V lost 5 bases and J 0 bases, leaving 17 bases between the germline ends. The germline V gene encodes CDR1 LGHNA and CDR2 YNFKEQ. This CDR3 comprises 17 residues. Here the CDR3 DNA reads TGTGCCAGCAGCGCAGGGGTACGTTCAGACTCTGGAAACACCATATATTTT. Encoded protein: CASSAGVRSDSGNTIYF.

V and J are TRBV5-6 and TRBJ2-1, with TRBD2 matching over 12 bases. V was pared by 3 bases and J by 7 bases, with 11 bases of the junction left unmatched. This CDR3 has 17 amino acids. Per germline, CDR1 SGHDT and CDR2 YYEEEE. The CDR3 region has the DNA TGTGCCAGCAGCTCAGAGGGACTAGCGGGTACCCTTAATGAGCAGTTCTTC. Residues: CASSSEGLAGTLNEQFF.